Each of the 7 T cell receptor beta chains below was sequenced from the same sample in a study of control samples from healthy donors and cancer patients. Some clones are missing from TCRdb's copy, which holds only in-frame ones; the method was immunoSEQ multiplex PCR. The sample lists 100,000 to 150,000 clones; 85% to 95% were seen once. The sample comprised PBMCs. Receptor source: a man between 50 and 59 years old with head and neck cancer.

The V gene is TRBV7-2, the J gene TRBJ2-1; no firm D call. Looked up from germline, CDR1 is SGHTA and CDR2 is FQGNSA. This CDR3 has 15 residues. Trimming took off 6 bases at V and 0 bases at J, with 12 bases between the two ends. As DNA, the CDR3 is TGTGCCAGCAGTTCCCGACTTCTCTCCTACAATGAGCAGTTCTTC. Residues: CASSSRLLSYNEQFF.

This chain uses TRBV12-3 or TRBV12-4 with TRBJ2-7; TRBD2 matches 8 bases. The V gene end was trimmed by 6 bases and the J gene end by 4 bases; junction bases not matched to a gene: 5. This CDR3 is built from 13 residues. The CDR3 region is CASRPGGGYEQYF. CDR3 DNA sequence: TGTGCCAGCAGACCCGGGGGGGGTTACGAGCAGTACTTC.

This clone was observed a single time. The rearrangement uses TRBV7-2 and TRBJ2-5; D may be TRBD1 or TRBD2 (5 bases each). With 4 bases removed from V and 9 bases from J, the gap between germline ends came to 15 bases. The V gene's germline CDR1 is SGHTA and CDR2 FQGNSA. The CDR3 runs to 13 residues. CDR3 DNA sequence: TGTGCCAGCAGCTCGGAAGAGGGGTTGTCCCAGTACTTC. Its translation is CASSSEEGLSQYF.

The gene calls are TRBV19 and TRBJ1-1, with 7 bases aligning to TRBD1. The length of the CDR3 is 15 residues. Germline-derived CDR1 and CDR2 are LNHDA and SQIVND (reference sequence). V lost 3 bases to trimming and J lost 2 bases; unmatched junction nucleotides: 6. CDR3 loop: CASSIIGTANTEAFF. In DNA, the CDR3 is TGTGCCAGTAGTATCATCGGGACAGCTAACACTGAAGCTTTCTTT.

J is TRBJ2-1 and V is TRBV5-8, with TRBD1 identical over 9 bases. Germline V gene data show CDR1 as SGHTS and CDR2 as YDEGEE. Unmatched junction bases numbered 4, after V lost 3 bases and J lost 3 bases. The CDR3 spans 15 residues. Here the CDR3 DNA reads TGTGCCAGCAGCTCCGGGACAGGGAACTACAATGAGCAGTTCTTC. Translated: CASSSGTGNYNEQFF.

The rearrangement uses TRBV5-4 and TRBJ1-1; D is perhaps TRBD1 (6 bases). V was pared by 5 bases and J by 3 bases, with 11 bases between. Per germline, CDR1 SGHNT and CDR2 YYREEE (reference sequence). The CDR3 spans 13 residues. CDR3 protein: CASSLGQYTEAFF. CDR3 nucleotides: TGTGCCAGCAGTTTAGGACAGTACACTGAAGCTTTCTTT.

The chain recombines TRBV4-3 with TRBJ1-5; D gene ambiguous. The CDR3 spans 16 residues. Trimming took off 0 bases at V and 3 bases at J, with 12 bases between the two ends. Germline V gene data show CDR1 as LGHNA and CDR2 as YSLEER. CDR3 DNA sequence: TGCGCCAGCAGCCAAGATAGAGGGTCAGACAATCAGCCCCAGCATTTT. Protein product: CASSQDRGSDNQPQHF.